A selection of T cell receptor beta chains follows, all from one sample in a study of shared clonotypes between healthy human individuals. Repertoires were generated with immunoSEQ multiplex PCR, while TCRdb's copy carries only in-frame clones and drops some. The sample lists approximately 340,000 clones; approximately 74% were seen once. The material sequenced was memory CD4+ T cells sorted from blood. Receptors were obtained from a man aged 25-40 years in good health. CDR3s include the opening cysteine and the closing phenylalanine or tryptophan. A D gene is named only where the DNA matches it firmly. Only part of the rows carry a size: once, few, many, or a class if the clone is expanded.

cdr3_nt	cdr3_aa	cdr3_length	clone_size	d_call	v_call	j_call
TGTGCCAGCTCACCACAATCTTTGGGGGAGCAGTACTTC	CASSPQSLGEQYF	13	many	-	TRBV18	TRBJ2-7
TGTGCCAGCAAAACTAGCGGGAGTAATGAGCAGTTCTTC	CASKTSGSNEQFF	13	-	TRBD2	TRBV6-5	TRBJ2-1
TGTGCCAGCTCCCACGGACAGCAAAACAATGAGCAGTTCTTC	CASSHGQQNNEQFF	14	-	-	TRBV18	TRBJ2-1
TGTGCCAGTACTCCATCGGCCCCAACAAGCTCCTACAATGAGCAGTTCTTC	CASTPSAPTSSYNEQFF	17	-	-	TRBV19	TRBJ2-1
TGTGCCAGCAGCCCCCCCCGGGAGGGGAGCGAGCAGTACTTC	CASSPPREGSEQYF	14	-	TRBD2	TRBV7-2	TRBJ2-7
TGTGCCAGTAGTACCCTCGGGGGCGTGAATCAGCCCCAGCATTTT	CASSTLGGVNQPQHF	15	-	-	TRBV19	TRBJ1-5
TGCGCCAGCAGCCAAGTGGGCAACTCCTACAATGAGCAGTTCTTC	CASSQVGNSYNEQFF	15	-	-	TRBV4-3	TRBJ2-1
TGTGCCAGCAGGCCCGCAGGGGACACCGGGGAGCTGTTTTTT	CASRPAGDTGELFF	14	once	-	TRBV5-4	TRBJ2-2
TGTGCCAGCAGCTTAGTGGGACATCGGGCGCGGGATGCTGAAGCTTTCTTT	CASSLVGHRARDAEAFF	17	-	-	TRBV7-9	TRBJ1-1
TGCGCCAGCAGCTTGGTTGGACAGACGGTCCAAGAGACCCAGTACTTC	CASSLVGQTVQETQYF	16	few	-	TRBV5-1	TRBJ2-5
TGCGCCAGCAGCTTGGCTGCGGGAGCGGGGGGAGAGCAGTTCTTC	CASSLAAGAGGEQFF	15	-	TRBD2	TRBV5-1	TRBJ2-1
TGTGCCAGCAGGTACTCCTACGGGAATGAGCAGTTCTTC	CASRYSYGNEQFF	13	-	-	TRBV6-6	TRBJ2-1
TGTGCCAGCAGCTTATCAGGGGTAGCCAAAAACATTCAGTACTTC	CASSLSGVAKNIQYF	15	-	-	TRBV7-9	TRBJ2-4
TGTGCCAGCAGCCCCGGGATTAGGGGGGTTAGCACAGATACGCAGTATTTT	CASSPGIRGVSTDTQYF	17	-	-	TRBV7-9	TRBJ2-3
TGTGCCAGCAGCTTGGCCGCGGGGGGCTCCTATGGCTACACCTTC	CASSLAAGGSYGYTF	15	-	-	TRBV5-5	TRBJ1-2
TGTGCTAGTGTCCTCGCGGAGGGTGGGAACACTGAAGCTTTCTTT	CASVLAEGGNTEAFF	15	-	-	TRBV12-5	TRBJ1-1
TGTGCCAGCAGCAAGAGGACAGGGGACGATGGCTACACCTTC	CASSKRTGDDGYTF	14	once	TRBD1	TRBV14	TRBJ1-2
TGTGCCAGCAGCTTAGACGGGGCTAGCACAGATACGCAGTATTTT	CASSLDGASTDTQYF	15	once	-	TRBV11-2	TRBJ2-3
TGTGCCAGCTCCGACAGGAAGGCCGGGGAGCTGTTTTTT	CASSDRKAGELFF	13	-	-	TRBV2	TRBJ2-2
TGCGCCAGCAGTGAGTCGAAGTGGGACACGGAGCCTAATACGCAGTATTTT	CASSESKWDTEPNTQYF	17	once	-	TRBV10-1	TRBJ2-3
TGTGCCAGCAGTTACTCGAAACGGCAACGGTTTGAAGCTTTCTTT	CASSYSKRQRFEAFF	15	-	-	TRBV6-5	TRBJ1-1
TGTGCCATCAGTGACCGGGATAACGGGCAGCCCCAGCATTTT	CAISDRDNGQPQHF	14	-	-	TRBV10-3	TRBJ1-5
TGTGCCAGCAGTTCGGGGCGACTAGCGGGAGAGAAGAACCAAGAGACCCAGTACTTC	CASSSGRLAGEKNQETQYF	19	-	TRBD2	TRBV28	TRBJ2-5
TGTGCCAGCAGCTCCCAGCTAGCGGGAGGCTACGAGCAGTACTTC	CASSSQLAGGYEQYF	15	-	TRBD2	TRBV5-4	TRBJ2-7
TGCGCCAGCAGCCCCTCGGGGGTCCAAGAGACCCAGTACTTC	CASSPSGVQETQYF	14	few	-	TRBV5-1	TRBJ2-5
TGTGCCAGCAGCAAGACAGGGGAAGCTTTCTTT	CASSKTGEAFF	11	once	TRBD1	TRBV27	TRBJ1-1
TGCAGCGTCGCACAGGGGGCTGGTGAGCAGTTCTTC	CSVAQGAGEQFF	12	-	TRBD1	TRBV29-1	TRBJ2-1
TGTGCCAGCAGAGATACAGGGGGCAATGAGCAGTTCTTC	CASRDTGGNEQFF	13	-	TRBD1	TRBV27	TRBJ2-1
TGTGCCAGCAGCTTTGGTCTAGCTGCAGATACGCAGTATTTT	CASSFGLAADTQYF	14	-	-	TRBV7-3	TRBJ2-3
TGTGCCAGCTCTTCCGACAGCGGGTCCTTGAACATTCAGTACTTC	CASSSDSGSLNIQYF	15	-	-	TRBV18	TRBJ2-4
TGTGCCAGCAGCCAAGGGCAGCAATATGGCTACACCTTC	CASSQGQQYGYTF	13	-	-	TRBV14	TRBJ1-2
TGTGCCAGCAGTTTATATAGGGGGTCCAATGAGCAGTTCTTC	CASSLYRGSNEQFF	14	-	-	TRBV28	TRBJ2-1
TGTGCCAGCAGCACGGGACTAGAAAACACTGAGCAGTTCTTC	CASSTGLENTEQFF	14	-	TRBD2	TRBV7-2	TRBJ2-1
TGTGCCAGCAGTGCCGGGGGGACAGGGGGATATGGCTACACCTTC	CASSAGGTGGYGYTF	15	-	TRBD1	TRBV25-1	TRBJ1-2
TGTGCCAGCAGTCGGACTCTAAGCTCCTACGAGCAGTACTTC	CASSRTLSSYEQYF	14	-	-	TRBV6-5	TRBJ2-7
TGTGCCAGCAGCGTAGGTGGGCAGGGGGCGCAGGGCGAGCAGTACTTC	CASSVGGQGAQGEQYF	16	-	TRBD1	TRBV9	TRBJ2-7
TGTGCCAGCAGCGTAGTAGACCGGGGCACCGGGGAGCTGTTTTTT	CASSVVDRGTGELFF	15	-	-	TRBV9	TRBJ2-2
TGTGCCAGCAGCTTAGTGGTAGGGACGCTGGGCTACACCTTC	CASSLVVGTLGYTF	14	-	-	TRBV11-2	TRBJ1-2
TGTGCCAGCAGCGCCGGACCGGGAGTCACAGATACGCAGTATTTT	CASSAGPGVTDTQYF	15	-	-	TRBV9	TRBJ2-3
TGTGCCAGCAGCCAAGATGGGCAGATCGGTACTGATACGCAGTATTTT	CASSQDGQIGTDTQYF	16	-	-	TRBV4-2	TRBJ2-3